The TCR beta chain described here comes from a study of blood T cell repertoires in COVID-19. The data were produced by immunoSEQ multiplex PCR, yet TCRdb's version contains in-frame clones alone and is incomplete. Found here are 110,000 or so clones, about 88% of them singletons; the top ten hold almost 8.5%. Germline values: CDR1 MNHEY, CDR2 SMNVEV (reference sequence). CDR3 length: 17 residues. V gave up 2 bases and J gave up 4 bases; unmatched junction bases: 9. Sequenced: peripheral blood. This clonotype was sampled from a woman in her 70s who had recovered from COVID-19. This chain connects TRBV27 to TRBJ2-5, with TRBD1 matching 11 bases. CDR3 in amino acids: CASSLSGQGAPRETQYF. The CDR3 DNA sequence: TGTGCCAGCAGTTTAAGCGGACAGGGGGCCCCCCGAGAGACCCAGTACTTC.